This entry is about one TCR beta chain. Antigen unknown. Germline loops: CDR1 MNHEY, CDR2 SMNVEV (reference sequence). Trimming cost V 4 bases and J 3 bases, with 10 bases left between them. CDR3 length equals 13 residues. The data originate from a study of cytomegalovirus exposure and HLA in healthy donors. Overall study findings and caveats: Differences between HLA loci emerged in a later analysis of TCR association rates, with DRB1 most and HLA-C fewest.

Primers: 60 Vbeta forward and 13 Jbeta reverse. Sequenced by immunoSEQ multiplex PCR; TCRdb stores in-frame clones only, minus some. In the table there are fewer than 250,000 clones, around 88% of which are singletons. Donors were nominally healthy when sampled, though unrecorded immune exposures were likely. The TCR comes from a man between 40 and 49 years old in good health and CMV-seropositive. The sequencing input was PBMCs. The chain joins TRBV27 to TRBJ2-7; D is undetermined. The CDR3 protein is CASSWATNYEQYF. CDR3 DNA: TGTGCCAGCAGTTGGGCGACAAACTACGAGCAGTACTTC.